Shown below are 14 T cell receptor beta chains from a single sample sequenced in a study of molecular identifiers for immune sequencing clone quantification. TCRdb re-analysed the PCR reads in MiXCR, keeping a single row per CDR3 protein. The table has 88,000 or so distinct CDR3 sequences, 21% seen once. Sequenced sample: naive CD8+ T cells from blood, with Jurkat cell RNA spiked in. As for subset: FACS-sorted CD8+CD4-CCR7+CD45RA+ naive T cells. Receptors were obtained from a human donor in good health. Some libraries in this study had Jurkat cell RNA spiked in.

For this clonotype: A much larger clone sits a single nucleotide away, making a read error possible. The J gene is TRBJ1-5, the V gene TRBV7-8; D is perhaps TRBD1 (6 bases). CDR1 is SGHVS and CDR2 is FQNEAQ in the germline V gene. There are 16 residues in the CDR3. CDR3 residues: CASSLEHPGAGQPRHF. In DNA, the CDR3 is TGTGCCAGCAGCTTAGAACACCCAGGGGCAGGACAGCCCCGGCATTTT.

In its sample, this clonotype was seen many times. The genes are TRBV28 and TRBJ2-1; TRBD2 aligns across 8 bases. CDR1 and CDR2 from the germline V gene are MDHEN and SYDVKM. The trim removed 2 bases at V and 9 bases at J, leaving 3 bases unmatched. The CDR3 spans 13 residues. CDR3 DNA: TGTGCCAGCAGTTTAGGGCTAGCGGGTGAGCAGTTCTTC. Its protein product is CASSLGLAGEQFF.

Many counts were recorded for this clonotype. V gene TRBV27 combines with J gene TRBJ2-3; maybe TRBD1 (5 bases). There are 16 residues in the CDR3. The germline gives CDR1 MNHEY, CDR2 SMNVEV (reference sequence). The V end lost 1 base, the J end lost 0 bases, and 11 bases lay between the germline ends. CDR3 sequence reads: CASSLLSGLSTDTQYF. The CDR3 coding sequence is TGTGCCAGCAGTTTATTGTCAGGGTTAAGCACAGATACGCAGTATTTT.

This clonotype has more than one count but fewer than ten. The V and J genes are TRBV7-9 and TRBJ2-7; D is unclear. There are 12 residues in the CDR3. Germline V gives CDR1 SEHNR, CDR2 FQNEAQ (reference sequence). Trimming cost V 2 bases and J 5 bases, with 7 bases left between them. The CDR3 protein is CASSLLFNEQYF. The CDR3 bases are TGTGCCAGCAGCTTATTATTCAACGAGCAGTACTTC. Combining the CDR3 with reference TRBV7-9 and TRBJ2-7 gives the whole variable domain DTGVSQNPRHKITKRGQNVTFRCDPISEHNRLYWYRQTLGQGPEFLTYFQNEAQLEKSRLLSDRFSAERPKGSFSTLEIQRTEQGDSAMYLCASSLLFNEQYFGPGTRLTVT.

This clonotype was detected many times. The chain has TRBV27 and TRBJ2-7, with a possible D match to TRBD2 (6 bases). This CDR3 is 14 amino acids long. Germline CDR1 is MNHEY and CDR2 is SMNVEV (reference sequence). V lost 6 bases and J lost 2, with 14 bases in between. Here the CDR3 reads CASRNLEGTYEQYF. In DNA form, the CDR3 reads TGTGCCAGCAGAAACCTGGAGGGTACCTACGAGCAGTACTTC.

The chain recombines TRBV28 with TRBJ2-1, with 14 nucleotides matching TRBD2. Germline CDR1 MDHEN, CDR2 SYDVKM. Germline trimming cut 4 bases from V and 0 bases from J; bases unmatched to any gene: 8. This CDR3 is 19 amino acids long. DNA of the CDR3: TGTGCCAGCAGTTGGGGACTAGCGGGAGAGGGGAGCTCCTACAATGAGCAGTTCTTC. Translation gives CASSWGLAGEGSSYNEQFF.

This rearrangement joins TRBV6-5 to TRBJ2-5, with TRBD2 matching 10 bases. From germline, CDR1 is MNHEY and CDR2 SVGAGI. The CDR3 covers 16 residues. Trimming removed 0 bases from V and 5 bases from J; junction bases left unmatched: 6. CDR3 nucleotide sequence: TGTGCCAGCAGTTACTCCGCTAGCGGGAGTAGTGAGACCCAGTACTTC. This sequence encodes CASSYSASGSSETQYF.

This clonotype was counted ten times or more. The rearrangement links TRBV12-2 to TRBJ2-3; the tabulated D call, TRBD2, remains unverified against the DNA. TRBV12-2 has pseudogene status. The CDR3 contains 14 residues. CDR3 residues: CASRLVMEVHTQYF. The DNA for the CDR3 is TGTGCAAGTCGCTTAGTTATGGAGGTGCATACGCAGTATTTT.

This clonotype has a count of ten or more. The V gene is TRBV19, the J gene TRBJ2-5; 8 positions match TRBD1. The CDR3 has 18 amino acids. CDR1 is LNHDA and CDR2 is SQIVND in the germline V gene (reference sequence). Germline trimming cut 1 base from V and 6 bases from J; bases unmatched to any gene: 16. The CDR3 DNA reads as TGTGCCAGTAGTATAGGGGGACGCGCAGGGGGCGACCGAAAGACCCAGTACTTC. It is translated as CASSIGGRAGGDRKTQYF. Variable domain in full (rest from reference TRBV19 and TRBJ2-5): DGGITQSPKYLFRKEGQNVTLSCEQNLNHDAMYWYRQDPGQGLRLIYYSQIVNDFQKGDIAEGYSVSREKKESFPLTVTSAQKNPTAFYLCASSIGGRAGGDRKTQYFGPGTRLLVL.

This clonotype was detected ten times or more. This rearrangement joins TRBV6-5 to TRBJ1-4, with D hard to call. CDR1 and CDR2 from the germline V gene are MNHEY and SVGAGI. The germline V and J ends were trimmed by 7 bases and 8 bases, with 17 bases remaining between them. This CDR3 contains 14 residues. The CDR3 nucleotides read TGTGCCAGCACCCAAAGGGCGCTCGGGGAAAAACTGTTTTTT. It is translated as CASTQRALGEKLFF.

This clonotype was observed many times. The chain has TRBV14 and TRBJ2-6; 9 nucleotides match TRBD1. This CDR3 has 17 residues. V dropped 5 bases and J dropped 0; count of bases not matched to a gene: 5. The germline V gene has CDR1 SGHDN and CDR2 FVKESK. The DNA of the CDR3 is TGTGCCAGCAGCATGGGACAGGGCCTCTCTGGGGCCAACGTCCTGACTTTC. Protein: CASSMGQGLSGANVLTF.

This clonotype was found many times. The chain links TRBV6-5 to TRBJ1-1; TRBD1 matches 9 bases. The V and J ends lost 5 bases and 6 bases, in that order; junction bases with no gene match: 7. The CDR3 sequence is 14 residues long. CDR1 and CDR2 (germline): MNHEY, SVGAGI. The CDR3 DNA is TGTGCCAGCAGTCGGACAGGGGAAAGGGCTGAAGCTTTCTTT. Its protein is CASSRTGERAEAFF.

About this clonotype itself: Germline and junction disagree at one end, which may indicate a read error. The genes are TRBV7-9 and TRBJ2-7; D might be TRBD2 (5 bases). The CDR3 has 14 amino acids. Germline V gene lookup returns CDR1 SEHNR and CDR2 FQNEAQ (reference sequence). The CDR3 reads CASSPPGNSYEQHF. CDR3 DNA: TGTGCCAGCAGCCCTCCCGGGAACTCCTACGAGCAGCACTTC.

This clonotype was seen many times. The chain joins TRBV5-4 to TRBJ2-5, with 10 bases identical to TRBD1. Per the germline V gene, CDR1 is SGHNT and CDR2 is YYREEE (reference sequence). Trimming cost V 0 bases and J 0 bases; bases outside gene matches: 5. This CDR3 comprises 17 residues. The CDR3 reads CASSLVGGQGYQETQYF. CDR3 in DNA: TGTGCCAGCAGCTTGGTTGGGGGACAGGGGTACCAAGAGACCCAGTACTTC.